The rows below give T cell receptor beta chains drawn from one sample of a study of cytomegalovirus exposure and HLA in healthy donors. Measured with immunoSEQ multiplex PCR; TCRdb has only the in-frame clones, and not every one. The sample includes roughly 120,000 clones, roughly 80% seen only once; the top ten take 2.5%. The source material was PBMCs. The receptors stem from a man aged 25 to 40 in good health and CMV-seronegative. The CDR3 runs from the conserved cysteine through the conserved F or W. A D gene is named only where the DNA matches it firmly. A row's size may be missing; if present it is once, few, many or a size class.

abundance | j_gene | v_gene | d_gene | CDR3aa | CDR3nt
. | TRBJ2-1 | TRBV10-3 | TRBD2 | CAISFSGSVSYNEQFF | TGTGCCATCAGCTTTAGCGGGAGTGTCTCCTACAATGAGCAGTTCTTC
. | TRBJ1-5 | TRBV15 | . | CATTRGTQPQHF | TGTGCCACCACCAGGGGCACCCAGCCCCAGCATTTT
. | TRBJ1-1 | TRBV7-9 | . | CASSTTVKGTEAFF | TGTGCCAGCAGCACGACAGTCAAAGGCACTGAAGCTTTCTTT
. | TRBJ1-1 | TRBV28 | . | CASKSPRVTAWLNTEAFF | TGTGCCAGCAAATCCCCCCGGGTAACCGCCTGGCTGAACACTGAAGCTTTCTTT
few | TRBJ1-1 | TRBV5-1 | . | CASSLDRDTEAFF | TGCGCCAGCAGCTTGGACAGGGACACTGAAGCTTTCTTT
. | TRBJ1-1 | TRBV11-3 | TRBD1 | CASSLGSGQGATEAFF | TGTGCCAGCAGCTTAGGTTCGGGACAGGGGGCGACTGAAGCTTTCTTT
. | TRBJ2-1 | TRBV11-3 | . | CASSSMDTYNEQFF | TGTGCCAGCAGCTCGATGGACACCTACAATGAGCAGTTCTTC
. | TRBJ2-7 | TRBV4-2 | . | CASSQVDDRLGTYEQYF | TGTGCCAGCAGCCAAGTCGACGATCGACTGGGTACCTACGAGCAGTACTTC
. | TRBJ1-5 | TRBV10-3 | TRBD1 | CAISEDRGNQPQHF | TGTGCCATCAGCGAGGACAGGGGTAATCAGCCCCAGCATTTT
. | TRBJ1-4 | TRBV6-5 | . | CASRDSSPLGEKLFF | TGTGCCAGCAGAGACAGCTCTCCCTTAGGGGAAAAACTGTTTTTT
. | TRBJ1-4 | TRBV18 | . | CASSPVTNNYGNEKLFF | TGTGCCAGCTCACCCGTGACTAACAACTATGGAAATGAAAAACTGTTTTTT
. | TRBJ1-2 | TRBV2 | . | CARQTLAGVVNYGYTF | TGTGCCAGGCAGACCCTCGCCGGGGTTGTTAACTATGGCTACACCTTC
. | TRBJ1-1 | TRBV23-1 | TRBD1 | CASSENRGPGQGNTEAFF | TGCGCCAGCAGTGAGAATCGGGGGCCGGGACAGGGGAACACTGAAGCTTTCTTT
. | TRBJ2-2 | TRBV9 | TRBD1 | CASSPHPGTDNTGELFF | TGTGCCAGCAGCCCCCACCCCGGGACAGACAACACCGGGGAGCTGTTTTTT
. | TRBJ2-1 | TRBV19 | TRBD2 | CASSGGGSGRLGNEQFF | TGTGCCAGTAGCGGAGGGGGTAGCGGGAGATTGGGGAATGAGCAGTTCTTC
once | TRBJ1-1 | TRBV27 | TRBD1 | CASSTRTGRPEAFF | TGTGCCAGCAGTACCCGGACAGGGCGTCCTGAAGCTTTCTTT
. | TRBJ2-1 | TRBV23-1 | TRBD2 | CASSRSGVSSYNEQFF | TGCGCCAGCAGTCGCAGCGGGGTGAGCTCCTACAATGAGCAGTTCTTC
. | TRBJ2-7 | TRBV27 | . | CASSFRLSYEQYF | TGTGCCAGCAGTTTCAGACTATCCTACGAGCAGTACTTC
. | TRBJ2-7 | TRBV7-2 | . | CASSLDRHEQYF | TGTGCCAGCAGCCTTGACAGGCACGAGCAGTACTTC
. | TRBJ2-7 | TRBV7-8 | TRBD1 | CASSLNRDRGGEQYF | TGTGCCAGCAGCCTCAACCGGGACAGGGGTGGCGAGCAGTACTTC
. | TRBJ2-5 | TRBV5-1 | . | CASSTGIQETQYF | TGCGCCAGCAGCACAGGGATTCAAGAGACCCAGTACTTC
. | TRBJ2-2 | TRBV18 | TRBD1 | CASSGQENTGELFF | TGTGCCAGCTCGGGACAGGAGAACACCGGGGAGCTGTTTTTT
. | TRBJ1-2 | TRBV5-4 | . | CASSLAHKRGDYGYTF | TGTGCCAGCAGCTTGGCCCATAAGCGTGGTGACTATGGCTACACCTTC
. | TRBJ2-7 | TRBV21-1 | . | CASSTGVAGSYEQYF | TGTGCCAGCAGCACGGGAGTAGCGGGTTCCTACGAGCAGTACTTC
. | TRBJ1-1 | TRBV5-8 | . | CASSFLGQTGNTEAFF | TGTGCCAGCAGCTTCCTGGGGCAGACCGGGAACACTGAAGCTTTCTTT
. | TRBJ2-7 | TRBV4-2 | . | CASSPSVNEQYF | TGTGCCAGCAGCCCCTCGGTGAACGAGCAGTACTTC
few | TRBJ2-1 | TRBV10-2 | TRBD2 | CASSEYAGLAAYNEQFF | TGCGCCAGCAGTGAGTATGCGGGACTAGCGGCCTACAATGAGCAGTTCTTC
. | TRBJ1-1 | TRBV14 | TRBD1 | CASSLHRGRTEAFF | TGTGCCAGCAGTCTACACAGGGGAAGGACTGAAGCTTTCTTT
few | TRBJ1-1 | TRBV10-3 | . | CAIGSGNTEAFF | TGTGCCATCGGATCGGGGAACACTGAAGCTTTCTTT
. | TRBJ2-1 | TRBV4-1 | TRBD1 | CASSQRTGYEQFF | TGCGCCAGCAGCCAGAGGACAGGGTATGAGCAGTTCTTC
few | TRBJ2-7 | TRBV19 | TRBD2 | CASSIESGRVYEQYF | TGTGCCAGTAGTATAGAGAGCGGGAGGGTGTACGAGCAGTACTTC
. | TRBJ1-1 | TRBV27 | . | CASSLVGSTEAFF | TGTGCCAGCAGTTTAGTTGGGAGCACTGAAGCTTTCTTT
. | TRBJ2-2 | TRBV21-1 | . | CASSKDRDSEFTGELFF | TGTGCCAGCAGCAAAGACAGGGACAGTGAATTCACCGGGGAGCTGTTTTTT
. | TRBJ2-1 | TRBV6-1 | . | CASSEGGGGNEQFF | TGTGCCAGCAGTGAGGGCGGAGGTGGGAATGAGCAGTTCTTC
. | TRBJ1-5 | TRBV5-6 | . | CASSWWTQRSNQPQHF | TGTGCCAGCAGCTGGTGGACTCAGCGAAGCAATCAGCCCCAGCATTTT
. | TRBJ2-4 | TRBV27 | . | CASSPTGGGIGNIQYF | TGTGCCAGCAGTCCAACAGGGGGAGGGATAGGGAACATTCAGTACTTC
. | TRBJ2-1 | TRBV7-6 | . | CASSLGASSYNEQFF | TGTGCCAGCAGCTTAGGAGCGAGCTCCTACAATGAGCAGTTCTTC
. | TRBJ2-7 | TRBV10-2 | TRBD1 | CASMNRDRGYEQYF | TGCGCCAGCATGAACCGGGACAGGGGATACGAGCAGTACTTC
. | TRBJ1-1 | TRBV11-1 | . | CASSRYDITNTEAFF | TGTGCCAGCAGCCGTTACGACATAACGAACACTGAAGCTTTCTTT
. | TRBJ2-2 | TRBV6-1 | . | CASRGAPPNTGELFF | TGTGCCAGCCGCGGGGCCCCCCCAAACACCGGGGAGCTGTTTTTT
once | TRBJ2-7 | TRBV27 | TRBD1 | CASSFLWTGGPYEQYF | TGTGCCAGCAGTTTTCTCTGGACAGGGGGCCCCTACGAGCAGTACTTC
. | TRBJ2-7 | TRBV28 | . | CASLRNPNEQYF | TGTGCCAGCCTACGTAATCCGAACGAGCAGTACTTC
few | TRBJ2-6 | TRBV9 | . | CASSLYSGANVLTF | TGTGCCAGCAGCCTGTACTCTGGGGCCAACGTCCTGACTTTC
. | TRBJ2-7 | TRBV7-2 | . | CASSPAPYEQYF | TGTGCCAGCAGTCCTGCGCCCTACGAGCAGTACTTC
. | TRBJ1-1 | TRBV19 | . | CASSIKGDTEAFF | TGTGCCAGTAGTATCAAGGGAGACACTGAAGCTTTCTTT
. | TRBJ2-3 | TRBV19 | TRBD1 | CASSMDRTLGDTQYF | TGTGCCAGTAGTATGGACAGGACTTTGGGAGATACGCAGTATTTT
once | TRBJ2-7 | TRBV6-6 | . | CASTRVDSSYEQYF | TGTGCCAGCACTAGGGTGGACAGCTCCTACGAGCAGTACTTC
few | TRBJ1-3 | TRBV6-5 | . | CASSYADTSGNTIYF | TGTGCCAGCAGTTACGCGGACACCTCTGGAAACACCATATATTTT
. | TRBJ2-7 | TRBV20-1 | . | CSAQGSYEQYF | TGCAGTGCGCAGGGGTCCTACGAGCAGTACTTC
. | TRBJ1-1 | TRBV19 | . | CASSISVLRTFF | TGTGCCAGTAGTATTTCCGTTTTGCGGACTTTCTTT
. | TRBJ2-7 | TRBV5-1 | TRBD2 | CASSLASGSYEQYF | TGCGCCAGCAGCTTGGCAAGCGGGAGCTACGAGCAGTACTTC
. | TRBJ2-3 | TRBV29-1 | TRBD2 | CSVETSGGGTDTQYF | TGCAGCGTTGAAACTAGCGGGGGGGGAACAGATACGCAGTATTTT
. | TRBJ2-7 | TRBV7-2 | . | CASSLEARTYEQYF | TGTGCCAGCAGCTTAGAAGCCAGGACCTACGAGCAGTACTTC
few | TRBJ1-1 | TRBV6-1 | TRBD1 | CAISSTGTPEAFF | TGTGCCATTTCCTCGACAGGGACCCCTGAAGCTTTCTTT
once | TRBJ2-7 | TRBV27 | . | CASSLSAGEQYF | TGTGCCAGCAGTTTATCAGCGGGCGAGCAGTACTTC
. | TRBJ1-5 | TRBV19 | TRBD1 | CASSIVTGENQPQHF | TGTGCCAGTAGTATAGTGACAGGGGAAAATCAGCCCCAGCATTTT
. | TRBJ2-7 | TRBV18 | TRBD1 | CASSQGQGRVYEQYF | TGTGCCAGCTCCCAAGGACAGGGCAGGGTCTACGAGCAGTACTTC
. | TRBJ1-1 | TRBV28 | . | CASSLRGRGNTEAFF | TGTGCCAGCAGTTTAAGGGGCAGAGGAAACACTGAAGCTTTCTTT
. | TRBJ2-7 | TRBV5-6 | TRBD2 | CASSFRTSGAHEQYF | TGTGCCAGCAGCTTCAGGACTAGCGGGGCCCACGAGCAGTACTTC
. | TRBJ2-5 | TRBV28 | . | CASSSLYLGTTQYF | TGTGCCAGCAGTTCCCTCTATTTGGGGACTACCCAGTACTTC